The 25 T cell receptor beta chains reported below all come from one sample, sequenced in a study of cytomegalovirus exposure and HLA in healthy donors. The assay was immunoSEQ multiplex PCR, and TCRdb's table has in-frame clones only and misses some. The data show approximately 76,000 clones, with around 94% seen just once and around 2.1% held by the top ten. The sample consisted of PBMCs. These receptors were collected from a woman between 18 and 29 years old in good health and CMV-seronegative.

The chain recombines TRBV10-3 with TRBJ2-7, with 10 positions matching TRBD1. CDR1 ENHRY and CDR2 SYGVKD come from the germline V gene. Trimming cost V 2 bases and J 3 bases; bases outside gene matches: 4. The CDR3 runs to 15 residues. CDR3 residues: CAISEPGTGDYEQYF. The CDR3 bases are TGTGCCATCAGTGAGCCCGGGACAGGGGACTACGAGCAGTACTTC.

This sequence joins TRBV2 and TRBJ1-1, with D maybe TRBD1 (5 bases). CDR3 length: 13 residues. Trimming cost V 4 bases and J 4 bases, with 10 bases left between them. Germline CDR1 SNHLY, CDR2 FYNNEI. The chain's CDR3 is CASSVTGPTEAFF. The DNA for the CDR3 is TGTGCCAGCAGTGTAACAGGTCCCACTGAAGCTTTCTTT.

As regards this clone: A read error is likely, as this CDR3 ends without the conserved phenylalanine or tryptophan. V and J are TRBV15 and TRBJ2-7, with D maybe TRBD1 (5 bases). Trimming pared 0 bases from V and 6 bases from J, leaving 15 bases between. Germline CDR1 and CDR2: LNHNV and YYDKDF (reference sequence). CDR3 size: 15 residues. In DNA form, the CDR3 reads TGTGCCACCAGCAGAGATCGCAGGGCCCCGGGCGAGCAGTACCTC. It encodes CATSRDRRAPGEQYL.

The chain recombines TRBV5-6 with TRBJ2-3; 10 positions match TRBD2. J gave up 2 bases and V 4 bases, and 4 bases lay outside the gene matches. CDR3 length: 15 residues. Germline V gene lookup returns CDR1 SGHDT and CDR2 YYEEEE. The CDR3 reads CASSRTSGDTDTQYF. DNA for the CDR3: TGTGCCAGCAGCCGGACTAGCGGTGACACAGATACGCAGTATTTT.

The gene calls are TRBV5-4 and TRBJ2-3; no reliable D call. There are 12 residues in the CDR3. CDR1 SGHNT and CDR2 YYREEE come from the germline V gene (reference sequence). Trimming removed 1 base at V and 6 bases at J, with 6 bases between. This CDR3 is CASSLYLDTQYF. Written as DNA, the CDR3 is TGTGCCAGCAGCTTGTATCTGGATACGCAGTATTTT.

The V and J genes are TRBV19 and TRBJ1-5; 7 bases align to TRBD1. Germline V gene data show CDR1 as LNHDA and CDR2 as SQIVND (reference sequence). V lost 7 bases and J lost 1; bases outside the gene matches: 7. The CDR3 totals 15 residues. The CDR3 DNA follows: TGTGCCAGTACCATGACAGGGTCCAGCAATCAGCCCCAGCATTTT. It codes for CASTMTGSSNQPQHF.

V gene TRBV11-2 combines with J gene TRBJ2-7; the D gene is possibly TRBD2 (6 bases). Trimming cost V 2 bases and J 3 bases, with 14 bases left between them. Germline V gene data show CDR1 as SGHAT and CDR2 as FQNNGV. The CDR3 totals 15 residues. The CDR3 loop is CASSLSRDSIYEQYF. CDR3 DNA: TGTGCCAGCAGCTTAAGCCGGGACTCCATCTACGAGCAGTACTTC.

This clone was counted between two and nine times. The rearrangement links TRBV7-9 to TRBJ2-2; no firm D call. This CDR3 is built from 15 residues. The V gene's germline CDR1 is SEHNR and CDR2 FQNEAQ (reference sequence). V dropped 2 bases and J dropped 6 bases, with 13 bases sitting between them. The CDR3 reads CASSLYGPGSGELFF. The CDR3 DNA is TGTGCCAGCAGCTTATATGGGCCTGGGTCCGGGGAGCTGTTTTTT.

The chain joins TRBV6-6 to TRBJ1-4, with 7 bases matching TRBD1. This CDR3 has 14 amino acids. Germline V gene data show CDR1 as MNHNY and CDR2 as SVGAGI (reference sequence). Trimming removed 5 bases from V and 5 bases from J; junction bases left unmatched: 5. The CDR3 nucleotides are TGTGCCAGCAGTGCCGGGACAGTGAATGAAAAACTGTTTTTT. As protein: CASSAGTVNEKLFF.

The J gene is TRBJ1-4, the V gene TRBV7-2; the D gene is possibly TRBD1 (5 bases). The CDR3 runs 15 residues. The germline CDR1 and CDR2 sequences are SGHTA and FQGNSA. Trimming shortened V by 1 base and J by 5 bases, and 11 bases separated the two germline ends. The CDR3: CASSLVRDKNEKLFF. CDR3 DNA: TGTGCCAGCAGCTTAGTCAGGGATAAGAATGAAAAACTGTTTTTT.

The chain uses TRBV5-6 and TRBJ2-7; possible D gene TRBD2, 5 bases. CDR1 and CDR2 from the germline V gene are SGHDT and YYEEEE. Trimming took off 1 base at V and 1 base at J, with 12 bases between the two ends. The CDR3 length is 15 residues. CDR3: CASSLKGGGSYEQYF. The CDR3 coding sequence is TGTGCCAGCAGCTTGAAGGGCGGAGGATCCTACGAGCAGTACTTC.

The rearrangement joins TRBV7-6 to TRBJ2-5; D not resolved. CDR1 and CDR2 from the germline V gene are SGHVS and FNYEAQ. CDR3 length equals 12 residues. Trimming cost V 4 bases and J 7 bases, with 10 bases left between them. Here the CDR3 reads CASSSAARTQYF. Written as DNA, the CDR3 is TGTGCCAGCAGCTCAGCCGCCAGGACCCAGTACTTC.

This sequence joins TRBV5-8 and TRBJ1-5; possibly TRBD1 for D (5 bases). V lost 3 bases and J lost 2, with 12 bases in between. Germline lookup yields CDR1 SGHTS and CDR2 YDEGEE. CDR3 size: 15 residues. The CDR3, as DNA: TGTGCCAGCAGCTCCCGGGGACTTGGCAATCAGCCCCAGCATTTT. This translates into CASSSRGLGNQPQHF.

This clone was recorded only once. The chain's CDR3 is CATRKTGQAGANVLTF. The CDR3 bases are TGTGCCACCAGAAAGACCGGACAGGCTGGGGCCAACGTCCTGACTTTC. This chain connects TRBV15 to TRBJ2-6; 7 nucleotides line up with TRBD1. The J segment lost 2 bases and the V segment lost 6 bases, leaving 7 bases of the junction unmatched. Germline V lookup: CDR1 LNHNV, CDR2 YYDKDF (reference sequence). This CDR3 spans 16 amino acids.

The sample holds one count of this clone. The chain uses TRBV5-4 and TRBJ1-1; D is perhaps TRBD1 (5 bases). From germline, CDR1 is SGHNT and CDR2 YYREEE (reference sequence). The V and J ends lost 1 base and 5 bases respectively, with 12 bases between them. The CDR3 covers 14 residues. The CDR3 nucleotides are TGTGCCAGCAGCTTGCAGCAGGGAAGGACTGAAGCTTTCTTT. This translates into CASSLQQGRTEAFF.

The J gene is TRBJ1-6, the V gene TRBV4-3, with 9 bases aligning to TRBD1. Per germline, CDR1 LGHNA and CDR2 YSLEER. V lost 0 bases, J lost 9 bases, and 9 bases stayed unmatched. The CDR3 sequence is 17 residues long. The CDR3 DNA reads as TGCGCCAGCAGCCAAGATCCCGTACAGGGGGCTATTTCACCCCTCCACTTT. It codes for CASSQDPVQGAISPLHF.

The rearrangement links TRBV19 to TRBJ1-6; D is unclear. Trimming took 5 bases from V and 7 from J, leaving 6 bases between them. The germline gives CDR1 LNHDA, CDR2 SQIVND (reference sequence). CDR3 length equals 12 residues. The CDR3: CASSAGNSPLHF. DNA of the CDR3: TGTGCCAGTAGTGCCGGGAATTCACCCCTCCACTTT.

This sequence joins TRBV19 and TRBJ1-1; 8 positions match TRBD1. J gave up 4 bases and V 5 bases, and 3 bases lay outside the gene matches. CDR1 LNHDA and CDR2 SQIVND come from the germline V gene (reference sequence). This CDR3 spans 13 amino acids. The CDR3 here is CASSRTGGTEAFF. The CDR3 DNA is TGTGCCAGTAGTCGAACAGGGGGCACTGAAGCTTTCTTT.

The gene calls are TRBV6-5 and TRBJ2-7, with D perhaps matching TRBD1 (6 bases). CDR1 is MNHEY, CDR2 SVGAGI, per germline. The CDR3 loop spans 11 amino acids. The V end lost 8 bases, the J end lost 2 bases, and 7 bases lay between the germline ends. The CDR3 DNA sequence: TGTGCCAGCGGGGGCACCTACGAGCAGTACTTC. Protein product: CASGGTYEQYF.

This rearrangement joins TRBV6-1 to TRBJ2-7; possibly TRBD2 for D (5 bases). The CDR3 consists of 14 residues. The V and J ends lost 8 bases and 5 bases respectively, with 19 bases between them. Germline values: CDR1 MNHNS, CDR2 SASEGT. CDR3 DNA sequence: TGTGCCAGCCTAGAGGGAGCTAAATCCAACGAGCAGTACTTC. As protein: CASLEGAKSNEQYF.

This rearrangement joins TRBV4-1 to TRBJ2-5, with D unresolved. The CDR3 spans 15 residues. The germline V gene has CDR1 MGHRA and CDR2 YSYEKL. V dropped 5 bases and J dropped 2 bases, with 15 bases sitting between them. CDR3 in amino acids: CASSRNPELQETQYF. CDR3 DNA: TGCGCCAGCAGCAGAAACCCTGAGTTACAAGAGACCCAGTACTTC.

The V and J genes are TRBV27 and TRBJ2-7; D not resolved. Trimming removed 2 bases from V and 4 bases from J, with 12 bases in between. The CDR3 covers 14 residues. From germline, CDR1 is MNHEY and CDR2 SMNVEV (reference sequence). The CDR3 reads CASSLRSYLYEQYF. The CDR3 DNA reads as TGTGCCAGCAGTTTAAGGAGCTACCTATACGAGCAGTACTTC.

This clone has a single count. The chain is built from TRBV29-1 and TRBJ2-5; 7 bases align to TRBD2. Germline CDR1 reads SQVTM; CDR2 reads ANQGSEA. The CDR3 is 12 amino acids. V lost 4 bases to trimming and J lost 6 bases; unmatched junction nucleotides: 5. The CDR3 loop reads CSVASTSQTQYF. CDR3 sequence (DNA): TGCAGCGTTGCGTCGACTAGCCAGACCCAGTACTTC.

This chain links TRBV7-9 with TRBJ2-7, with a weak D call TRBD1 (6 bases). CDR3 length: 15 residues. The germline gives CDR1 SEHNR, CDR2 FQNEAQ (reference sequence). The V gene lost 1 base and the J gene lost 3 bases, with 13 bases spanning the gap. CDR3 loop: CASSLGTTGFYEQYF. The DNA for the CDR3 is TGTGCCAGCAGCTTAGGAACGACAGGCTTCTACGAGCAGTACTTC.

The genes are TRBV9 and TRBJ2-7; D call uncertain. V lost 0 bases and J lost 3, with 13 bases in between. From germline, CDR1 is SGDLS and CDR2 YYNGEE. CDR3 size: 15 residues. This CDR3 is CASSVGDKWVYEQYF. CDR3 DNA sequence: TGTGCCAGCAGCGTAGGCGACAAATGGGTCTACGAGCAGTACTTC.